This entry lists 28 T cell receptor beta chains sequenced from one sample in a study of T cell responses to AZD1222 COVID-19 vaccine. Using immunoSEQ multiplex PCR, the repertoire was profiled, and TCRdb retains in-frame clones only, with some absent. The sample has under 110,000 clones, roughly 86% seen once. The specimen comprised peripheral blood, sampled 28 days after the second AZD1222 dose. All receptors derive from an adult who received the AZD1222 COVID-19 vaccine.

This clone was found a few times. The V call is TRBV5-4, the J call TRBJ2-2; unclear D gene. CDR3 length equals 13 residues. Germline V gives CDR1 SGHNT, CDR2 YYREEE (reference sequence). Trimming took off 4 bases at V and 4 bases at J, with 8 bases between the two ends. The chain's CDR3 is CASSAYITGELFF. CDR3 DNA sequence: TGTGCCAGCAGCGCGTACATCACCGGGGAGCTGTTTTTT.

The chain is built from TRBV4-2 and TRBJ2-1; perhaps TRBD2 as D (5 bases). V lost 5 bases and J 0 bases, leaving 11 bases between the germline ends. Germline lookup yields CDR1 LGHNA and CDR2 YNFKEQ. CDR3 length: 15 amino acids. CDR3 protein: CASSSIRGSYNEQFF. Here the CDR3 DNA reads TGTGCCAGCAGCTCAATTCGGGGCTCCTACAATGAGCAGTTCTTC.

The CDR3 DNA sequence: TGCGCCAGCAGCCGGGACGGCTTTGGGTATGGCTACACCTTC. It translates to CASSRDGFGYGYTF. The V gene is TRBV5-1, the J gene TRBJ1-2; possibly TRBD1 for D (5 bases). In germline, CDR1 is SGHRS, CDR2 YFSETQ. V was pared by 4 bases and J by 5 bases, with 15 bases between. CDR3 size: 14 residues.

The chain employs TRBV5-6 and TRBJ2-1; a possible D gene is TRBD2 (5 bases). Germline V gene sequence: CDR1 SGHDT, CDR2 YYEEEE. The length of the CDR3 is 16 residues. V lost 0 bases, J lost 5 bases, and 15 bases lay in between. The CDR3 spells CASSLVEAPSNNEQFF. The CDR3 DNA follows: TGTGCCAGCAGCTTGGTGGAGGCCCCGTCTAACAATGAGCAGTTCTTC. The complete variable domain, with remaining parts taken from reference TRBV5-6 and TRBJ2-1, reads DAGVTQSPTHLIKTRGQQVTLRCSPKSGHDTVSWYQQALGQGPQFIFQYYEEEERQRGNFPDRFSGHQFPNYSSELNVNALLLGDSALYLCASSLVEAPSNNEQFFGPGTRLTVL.

This chain links TRBV21-1 with TRBJ2-7; the listed D gene, TRBD1, was not tested against the DNA. TRBV21-1 is a known pseudogene. CDR3 length equals 18 residues. The CDR3: CASSKQTSPRPVDYEQYF. The DNA for the CDR3 is TGTGCCAGCAGCAAACAAACCTCTCCCAGGCCAGTAGACTACGAGCAGTACTTC.

The gene calls are TRBV7-6 and TRBJ2-1; a weak D match, TRBD2 (5 bases). V was cut by 0 bases and J by 9 bases, with 15 bases left in between. The CDR3 loop spans 15 amino acids. Per germline, CDR1 SGHVS and CDR2 FNYEAQ. The CDR3, as DNA: TGTGCCAGCAGCTTAGCGGCGGGTCCAGTAGGTGAGCAGTTCTTC. The encoded protein is CASSLAAGPVGEQFF.

This rearrangement joins TRBV5-4 to TRBJ2-3, with TRBD1 identical over 11 bases. Germline CDR1 is SGHNT and CDR2 is YYREEE (reference sequence). The CDR3 contains 15 residues. V lost 4 bases and J lost 4; bases outside the gene matches: 5. CDR3 in DNA: TGTGCCAGCAGCCCGCCGGGACAGGGGGCAGATACGCAGTATTTT. This gives the protein CASSPPGQGADTQYF.

Concerning this clone itself: Other nucleotide sequences from this sample produce the same CDR3. V usage is TRBV5-1 and J usage is TRBJ2-7, with D perhaps matching TRBD1 (6 bases). This CDR3 is built from 13 residues. From germline, CDR1 is SGHRS and CDR2 YFSETQ. Trimming took 3 bases from V and 3 from J, leaving 10 bases between them. CDR3 sequence: CASSSGQFYEQYF. The CDR3 DNA sequence: TGCGCCAGCAGCTCCGGACAGTTCTACGAGCAGTACTTC.

The genes are TRBV30 and TRBJ2-1, with 11 bases identical to TRBD2. The junction had 6 bases not matched to a gene; V was cut back by 7 bases and J by 7 bases. Germline assignment: CDR1 GTSNPN and CDR2 SVGIG (reference sequence). The CDR3 covers 13 residues. This CDR3 is CASLLAGENEQFF. Here the CDR3 DNA reads TGTGCCTCCTTACTAGCGGGAGAAAATGAGCAGTTCTTC. Based on the CDR3 plus reference TRBV30 and TRBJ2-1, the full variable domain is SQTIHQWPATLVQPVGSPLSLECTVEGTSNPNLYWYRQAAGRGLQLLFYSVGIGQISSEVPQNLSASRPQDRQFILSSKKLLLSDSGFYLCASLLAGENEQFFGPGTRLTVL.

Here the CDR3 DNA reads TGCGCCAGCAGCTTACTACTACGGACTAGCGGGAGCAATGAGCAGTTCTTC. Protein product: CASSLLLRTSGSNEQFF. This rearrangement joins TRBV5-1 to TRBJ2-1; 13 bases are a match to TRBD2. The germline V gene encodes CDR1 SGHRS and CDR2 YFSETQ. This CDR3 has 17 amino acids. J gave up 6 bases and V 2 bases, and 8 bases lay outside the gene matches. The whole variable domain, remainder taken from reference TRBV5-1 and TRBJ2-1, is KAGVTQTPRYLIKTRGQQVTLSCSPISGHRSVSWYQQTPGQGLQFLFEYFSETQRNKGNFPGRFSGRQFSNSRSEMNVSTLELGDSALYLCASSLLLRTSGSNEQFFGPGTRLTVL.

This sequence joins TRBV6-4 and TRBJ1-3; D not resolved. The CDR3 length is 15 residues. Trimming removed 3 bases from V and 2 bases from J, with 11 bases in between. Germline V CDR1 and CDR2: MRHNA, SNTAGT. This CDR3 reads CASSDRTETGNTIYF. The CDR3 DNA sequence: TGTGCCAGCAGTGATCGGACGGAAACTGGAAACACCATATATTTT.

The chain carries TRBV7-6 and TRBJ2-1; 8 nucleotides agree with TRBD2. Germline-derived CDR1 and CDR2 are SGHVS and FNYEAQ. The length of the CDR3 is 17 residues. J lost 0 bases, V lost 3 bases, and 7 bases had no gene match. The CDR3 reads CASSFVSGTYSYNEQFF. The CDR3, as DNA: TGTGCCAGCAGCTTCGTTAGCGGGACTTACTCCTACAATGAGCAGTTCTTC. Complete variable domain (other parts from reference TRBV7-6 and TRBJ2-1): GAGVSQSPRYKVTKRGQDVALRCDPISGHVSLYWYRQALGQGPEFLTYFNYEAQQDKSGLPNDRFSAERPEGSISTLTIQRTEQRDSAMYRCASSFVSGTYSYNEQFFGPGTRLTVL.

The V and J genes are TRBV20-1 and TRBJ1-3, with D perhaps TRBD1 (5 bases). This CDR3 has 13 amino acids. The germline gives CDR1 DFQATT, CDR2 SNEGSKA (reference sequence). V was shortened by 3 bases and J by 7 bases, with 13 bases between the two germline ends. The CDR3 DNA reads as TGCAGTGCTAGTTTGGGGGTGACGAACACCATATATTTT. Protein sequence: CSASLGVTNTIYF.

The chain joins TRBV3-1 (or the pseudogene TRBV3-2) to TRBJ1-2, with TRBD1 matching 8 bases. CDR1 is LGHDT and CDR2 is YNNKEL in the germline V gene (reference sequence). CDR3 length: 17 residues. V gave up 4 bases and J gave up 3 bases; unmatched junction bases: 13. CDR3 loop: CASSLIEGQGDYYGYTF. DNA of the CDR3: TGTGCCAGCAGCCTTATCGAAGGACAGGGAGATTACTATGGCTACACCTTC.

J is TRBJ2-5 and V is TRBV19, with TRBD1 as a possible D gene (5 bases). The CDR3 covers 16 residues. Germline values: CDR1 LNHDA, CDR2 SQIVND (reference sequence). V lost 3 bases, J lost 1 base, and 15 bases lay in between. The CDR3 loop reads CASSIITGRPQETQYF. As DNA, the CDR3 is TGTGCCAGTAGTATTATAACAGGACGACCCCAAGAGACCCAGTACTTC.

The gene calls are TRBV15 and TRBJ2-1; possible D gene TRBD1, 6 bases. CDR1 is LNHNV and CDR2 is YYDKDF in the germline V gene (reference sequence). The V end lost 0 bases, the J end lost 6 bases, and 12 bases lay between the germline ends. The CDR3 is 15 amino acids. The CDR3 reads CATSRERGKGNEQFF. The DNA of the CDR3 is TGTGCCACCAGCAGAGAAAGGGGGAAGGGCAATGAGCAGTTCTTC.

This sequence joins TRBV7-9 and TRBJ2-2; D might be TRBD2 (6 bases). V lost 5 bases, J lost 4 bases, and 14 bases lay in between. Germline V gene lookup returns CDR1 SEHNR and CDR2 FQNEAQ (reference sequence). The CDR3 is 15 amino acids. CDR3 amino acids: CASSLLAVSTGELFF. For the CDR3, the DNA is TGTGCCAGCAGCCTACTAGCCGTGAGCACCGGGGAGCTGTTTTTT.

This clone has only one observation. The gene calls are TRBV12-3 or TRBV12-4 and TRBJ2-3; D unclear. The CDR3 sequence is 12 residues long. The V and J ends lost 1 base and 6 bases respectively, with 5 bases between them. As DNA, the CDR3 is TGTGCCAGCAGTTTAGTTCCGGATACGCAGTATTTT. As protein: CASSLVPDTQYF.

This chain links TRBV18 with TRBJ2-1, with 9 bases identical to TRBD2. CDR3 length equals 14 residues. Looked up from germline, CDR1 is KGHSH and CDR2 is LQKENI. After removal of 6 bases from V and 5 bases from J, the junction contained 5 bases not matched to a gene. CDR3 DNA sequence: TGTGCCAGCTCTGCGACTAGCGGTGACAATGAGCAGTTCTTC. Encoded protein: CASSATSGDNEQFF. The variable domain in full, completed from reference TRBV18 and TRBJ2-1, reads NAGVMQNPRHLVRRRGQEARLRCSPMKGHSHVYWYRQLPEEGLKFMVYLQKENIIDESGMPKERFSAEFPKEGPSILRIQQVVRGDSAAYFCASSATSGDNEQFFGPGTRLTVL.

The chain carries TRBV3-1 (or the pseudogene TRBV3-2) and TRBJ1-1; maybe TRBD1 (5 bases). The CDR3 extends over 14 amino acids. V lost 0 bases, J lost 10 bases, and 15 bases lay in between. CDR1 is LGHDT and CDR2 is YNNKEL in the germline V gene (reference sequence). The CDR3 coding sequence is TGTGCCAGCAGCCAAGATCTTCTGGGGGTAAGAGCTTTCTTT. This gives the protein CASSQDLLGVRAFF.

The rearrangement uses TRBV19 and TRBJ1-4; 9 bases are a match to TRBD1. CDR3 length equals 13 residues. Germline V CDR1 and CDR2: LNHDA, SQIVND (reference sequence). Trimming removed 9 bases from V and 5 bases from J; junction bases left unmatched: 4. The CDR3 protein is CASNRGLNEKLFF. CDR3 bases: TGTGCCAGCAACAGGGGGCTGAATGAAAAACTGTTTTTT. Combining the CDR3 with reference TRBV19 and TRBJ1-4 gives the whole variable domain DGGITQSPKYLFRKEGQNVTLSCEQNLNHDAMYWYRQDPGQGLRLIYYSQIVNDFQKGDIAEGYSVSREKKESFPLTVTSAQKNPTAFYLCASNRGLNEKLFFGSGTQLSVL.

V and J are TRBV6-5 and TRBJ1-2; a weak D match, TRBD1 (5 bases). The V gene's germline CDR1 is MNHEY and CDR2 SVGAGI. There are 12 residues in the CDR3. V was cut by 0 bases and J by 6 bases, with 5 bases left in between. CDR3 loop: CASSYSGDGYTF. DNA of the CDR3: TGTGCCAGCAGTTACTCGGGGGATGGCTACACCTTC.

CDR3 region: CASSFAQGTRGYTF. CDR3 DNA: TGTGCCAGCAGCTTTGCCCAGGGGACTCGAGGCTACACCTTC. V is TRBV7-9 and J is TRBJ1-2, with D possibly TRBD1 on 6 matching bases. Germline V lookup: CDR1 SEHNR, CDR2 FQNEAQ (reference sequence). The CDR3 is 14 residues long. The germline V and J ends were trimmed by 3 bases and 8 bases, with 16 bases remaining between them.

This chain uses TRBV12-5 with TRBJ1-1, with no clear D. The CDR3 sequence is 14 residues long. The ends were cut back, 7 bases at V and 4 bases at J, with 16 bases in the middle. CDR1 is LGHNT and CDR2 is FRNRAP in the germline V gene. The DNA for the CDR3 is TGTGCTAGTGCCCCTGACCCGGGGTCCACTGAAGCTTTCTTT. Its protein product is CASAPDPGSTEAFF.

This sequence joins TRBV27 and TRBJ2-7; D is uncertain. The CDR3 loop spans 12 amino acids. V shed 0 bases and J shed 3 bases, with 3 bases lying between them. The germline V gene has CDR1 MNHEY and CDR2 SMNVEV (reference sequence). The CDR3 DNA sequence: TGTGCCAGCAGTTTATCCTTCTACGAGCAGTACTTC. Its translation is CASSLSFYEQYF.

The V and J genes are TRBV19 and TRBJ2-7, with D hard to call. Per germline, CDR1 LNHDA and CDR2 SQIVND (reference sequence). Trimming took 0 bases from V and 1 from J, leaving 7 bases between them. The CDR3 covers 14 residues. CDR3 DNA sequence: TGTGCCAGTAGTATAGATCACAGATCCTACGAGCAGTACTTC. Translated: CASSIDHRSYEQYF.

The genes are TRBV4-1 and TRBJ1-6, with D tentatively TRBD1 (6 bases). V lost 4 bases and J lost 0, with 16 bases in between. The CDR3 contains 18 residues. The germline V gene encodes CDR1 MGHRA and CDR2 YSYEKL. The CDR3 is CASSPTWQGSSYNSPLHF. In nucleotides, the CDR3 is TGCGCCAGCAGCCCCACCTGGCAGGGGAGCTCCTATAATTCACCCCTCCACTTT.

The genes are TRBV28 and TRBJ1-5; a possible D gene is TRBD1 (6 bases). Deletions cut 10 bases from V and 0 bases from J, with 13 bases between. The CDR3 has 14 residues. The germline V gene has CDR1 MDHEN and CDR2 SYDVKM. CDR3 residues: CATWGQFSNQPQHF. As DNA, the CDR3 is TGTGCCACCTGGGGACAATTTAGCAATCAGCCCCAGCATTTT.